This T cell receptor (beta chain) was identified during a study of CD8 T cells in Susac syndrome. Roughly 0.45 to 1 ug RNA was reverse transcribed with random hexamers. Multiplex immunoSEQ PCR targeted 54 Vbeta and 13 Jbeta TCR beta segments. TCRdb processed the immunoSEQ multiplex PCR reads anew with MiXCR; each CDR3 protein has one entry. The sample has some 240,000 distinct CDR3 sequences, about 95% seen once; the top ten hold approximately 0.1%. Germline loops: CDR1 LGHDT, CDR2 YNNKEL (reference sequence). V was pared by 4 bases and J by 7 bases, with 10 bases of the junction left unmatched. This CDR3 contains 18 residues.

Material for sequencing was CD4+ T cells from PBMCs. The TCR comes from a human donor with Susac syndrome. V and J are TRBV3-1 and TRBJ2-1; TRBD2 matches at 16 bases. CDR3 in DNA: TGTGCCAGCAGCCGGGGACTAGCGGGAGGGCCGAGAGGGAATGAGCAGTTCTTC. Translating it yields CASSRGLAGGPRGNEQFF.